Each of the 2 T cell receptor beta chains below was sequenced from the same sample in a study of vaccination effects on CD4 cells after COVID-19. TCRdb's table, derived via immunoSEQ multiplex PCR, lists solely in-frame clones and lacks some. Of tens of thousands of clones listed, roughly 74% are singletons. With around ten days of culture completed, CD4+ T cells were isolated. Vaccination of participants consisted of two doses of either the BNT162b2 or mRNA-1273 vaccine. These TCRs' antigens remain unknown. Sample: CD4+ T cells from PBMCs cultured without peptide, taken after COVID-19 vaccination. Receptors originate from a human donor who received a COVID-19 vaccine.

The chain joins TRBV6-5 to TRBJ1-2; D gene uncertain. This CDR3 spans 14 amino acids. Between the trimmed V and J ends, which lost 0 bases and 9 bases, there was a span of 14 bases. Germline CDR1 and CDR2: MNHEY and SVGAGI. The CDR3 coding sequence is TGTGCCAGCAGTTACTCGATAACCTTGGGGAGCTACACCTTC. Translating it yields CASSYSITLGSYTF.

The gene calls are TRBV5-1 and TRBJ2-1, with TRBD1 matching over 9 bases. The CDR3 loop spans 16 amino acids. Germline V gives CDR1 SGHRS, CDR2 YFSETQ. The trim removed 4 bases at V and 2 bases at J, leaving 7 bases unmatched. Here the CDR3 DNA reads TGCGCCAGCAGCCCGATAACAGGGGGCGCCTACAATGAGCAGTTCTTC. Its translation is CASSPITGGAYNEQFF. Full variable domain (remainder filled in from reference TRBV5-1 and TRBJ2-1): KAGVTQTPRYLIKTRGQQVTLSCSPISGHRSVSWYQQTPGQGLQFLFEYFSETQRNKGNFPGRFSGRQFSNSRSEMNVSTLELGDSALYLCASSPITGGAYNEQFFGPGTRLTVL.